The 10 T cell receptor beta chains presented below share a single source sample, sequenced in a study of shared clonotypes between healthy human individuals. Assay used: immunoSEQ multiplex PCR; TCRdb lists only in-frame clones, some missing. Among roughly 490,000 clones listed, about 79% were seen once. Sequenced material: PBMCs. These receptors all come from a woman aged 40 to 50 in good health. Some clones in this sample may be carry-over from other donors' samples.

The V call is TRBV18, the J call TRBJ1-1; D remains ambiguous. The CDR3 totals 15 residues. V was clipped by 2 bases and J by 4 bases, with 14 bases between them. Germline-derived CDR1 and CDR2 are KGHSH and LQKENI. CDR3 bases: TGTGCCAGCTCACCAGCTAACTCCGTCGGCACTGAAGCTTTCTTT. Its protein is CASSPANSVGTEAFF.

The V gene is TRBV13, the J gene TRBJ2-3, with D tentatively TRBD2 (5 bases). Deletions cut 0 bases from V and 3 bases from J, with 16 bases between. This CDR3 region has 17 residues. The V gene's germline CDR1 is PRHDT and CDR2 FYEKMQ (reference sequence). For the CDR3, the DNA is TGTGCCAGCAGCTTAGGAGGACTGGCAACGACAACAGATACGCAGTATTTT. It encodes CASSLGGLATTTDTQYF.

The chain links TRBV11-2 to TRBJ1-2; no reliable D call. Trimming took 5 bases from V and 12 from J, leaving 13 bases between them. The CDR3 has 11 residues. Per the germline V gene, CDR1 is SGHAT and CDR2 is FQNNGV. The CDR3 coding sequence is TGTGCCAGCAGCCGCCTAGGTGTCCACACCTTC. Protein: CASSRLGVHTF. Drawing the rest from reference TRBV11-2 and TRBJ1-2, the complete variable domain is EAGVAQSPRYKIIEKRQSVAFWCNPISGHATLYWYQQILGQGPKLLIQFQNNGVVDDSQLPKDRFSAERLKGVDSTLKIQPAKLEDSAVYLCASSRLGVHTFGSGTRLTVV.

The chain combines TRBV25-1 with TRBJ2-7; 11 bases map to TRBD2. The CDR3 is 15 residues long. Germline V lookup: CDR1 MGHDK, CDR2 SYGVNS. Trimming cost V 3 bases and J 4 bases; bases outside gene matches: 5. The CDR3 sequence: CASSDRLAGFYEQYF. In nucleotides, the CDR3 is TGTGCCAGCAGTGATCGACTAGCGGGATTTTACGAGCAGTACTTC.

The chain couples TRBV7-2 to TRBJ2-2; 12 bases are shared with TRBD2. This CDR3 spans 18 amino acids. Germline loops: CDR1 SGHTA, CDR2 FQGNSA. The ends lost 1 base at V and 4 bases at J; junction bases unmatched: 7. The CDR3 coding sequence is TGTGCCAGCAGCTTAGGGACTAGCGGGGCCTCAGGCACCGGGGAGCTGTTTTTT. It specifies CASSLGTSGASGTGELFF. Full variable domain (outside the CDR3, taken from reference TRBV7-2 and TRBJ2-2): GAGVSQSPSNKVTEKGKDVELRCDPISGHTALYWYRQSLGQGLEFLIYFQGNSAPDKSGLPSDRFSAERTGGSVSTLTIQRTQQEDSAVYLCASSLGTSGASGTGELFFGEGSRLTVL.

CDR3 sequence: CASSLGQSAAGTEAFF. The CDR3, as DNA: TGTGCCAGCAGCTTAGGACAGTCCGCCGCGGGGACTGAAGCTTTCTTT. V is TRBV11-3 and J is TRBJ1-1; D may be TRBD1 (5 bases). The CDR3 consists of 16 residues. Trimming left V 1 base short and J 5 bases short, with 17 bases between. CDR1 SGHNT and CDR2 YENEEA come from the germline V gene.

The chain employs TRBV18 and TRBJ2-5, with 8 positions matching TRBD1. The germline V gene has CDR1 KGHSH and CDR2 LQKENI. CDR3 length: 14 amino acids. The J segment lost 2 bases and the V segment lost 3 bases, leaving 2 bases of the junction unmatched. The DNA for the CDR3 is TGTGCCAGCTCACCGGGACAGGCTCAAGAGACCCAGTACTTC. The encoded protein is CASSPGQAQETQYF.

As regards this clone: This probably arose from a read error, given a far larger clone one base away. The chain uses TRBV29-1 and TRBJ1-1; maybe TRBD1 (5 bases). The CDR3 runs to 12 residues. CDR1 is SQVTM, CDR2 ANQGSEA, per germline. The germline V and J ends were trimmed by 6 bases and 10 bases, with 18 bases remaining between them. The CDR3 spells CSVGDGLAGAFF. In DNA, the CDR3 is TGCAGCGTCGGGGACGGCCTGGCTGGAGCTTTCTTT.

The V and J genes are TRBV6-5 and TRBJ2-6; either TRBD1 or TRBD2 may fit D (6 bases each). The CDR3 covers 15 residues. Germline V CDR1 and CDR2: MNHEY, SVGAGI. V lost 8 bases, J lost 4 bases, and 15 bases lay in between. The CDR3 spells CASGVGGTGANVLTF. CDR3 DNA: TGTGCCAGCGGGGTAGGGGGGACAGGGGCCAACGTCCTGACTTTC.

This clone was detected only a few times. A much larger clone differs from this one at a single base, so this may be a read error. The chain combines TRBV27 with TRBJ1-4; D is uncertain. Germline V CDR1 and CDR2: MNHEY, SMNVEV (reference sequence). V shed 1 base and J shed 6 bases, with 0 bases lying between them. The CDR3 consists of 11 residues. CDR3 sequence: CASSLYEKLFF. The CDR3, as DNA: TGTGCCAGCAGTTTATATGAAAAACTGTTTTTT. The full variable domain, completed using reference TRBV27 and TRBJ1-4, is EAQVTQNPRYLITVTGKKLTVTCSQNMNHEYMSWYRQDPGLGLRQIYYSMNVEVTDKGDVPEGYKVSRKEKRNFPLILESPSPNQTSLYFCASSLYEKLFFGSGTQLSVL.